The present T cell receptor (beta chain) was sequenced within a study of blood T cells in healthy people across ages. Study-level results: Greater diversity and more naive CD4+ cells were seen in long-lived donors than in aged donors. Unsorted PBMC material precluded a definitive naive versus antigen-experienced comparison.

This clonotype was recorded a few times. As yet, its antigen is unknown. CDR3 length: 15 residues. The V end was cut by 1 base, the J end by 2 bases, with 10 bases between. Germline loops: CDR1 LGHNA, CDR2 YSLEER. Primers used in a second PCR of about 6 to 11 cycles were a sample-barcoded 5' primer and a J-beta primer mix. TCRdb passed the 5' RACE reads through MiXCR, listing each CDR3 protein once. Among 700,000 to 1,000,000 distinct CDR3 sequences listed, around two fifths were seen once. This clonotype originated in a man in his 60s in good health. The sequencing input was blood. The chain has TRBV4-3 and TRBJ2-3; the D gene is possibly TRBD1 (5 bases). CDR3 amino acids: CASSQAPGATDTQYF. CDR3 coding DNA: TGCGCCAGCAGCCAAGCCCCTGGGGCCACAGATACGCAGTATTTT.